Below, 27 T cell receptor beta chains from the same sample are listed, as sequenced in a study of early T cells in non-severe SARS-CoV-2 infection. TCRdb reanalysed the 5' RACE reads using MiXCR and keeps one entry per CDR3 protein. The sample yields around 67,000 distinct CDR3 sequences, around 10% seen once. Specimen: whole blood. The origin of the receptors is an adult who was a healthcare worker with PCR-confirmed SARS-CoV-2 infection or an uninfected control (not recorded which).

This clonotype was counted at least ten times. This rearrangement joins TRBV6-5 to TRBJ1-2; 7 nucleotides align to TRBD1. After removal of 5 bases from V and 7 bases from J, the junction contained 22 bases not matched to a gene. Germline CDR1 reads MNHEY; CDR2 reads SVGAGI. CDR3 length: 18 residues. The CDR3 DNA reads as TGTGCCAGCAGTCCAGGGGGACCGGGCGAGGGAGGTGCGCCTGGCTACACCTTC. Translated: CASSPGGPGEGGAPGYTF.

This clonotype was seen repeatedly, ten times or more. The V and J genes are TRBV19 and TRBJ2-4; D uncertain. The germline V gene has CDR1 LNHDA and CDR2 SQIVND (reference sequence). The V and J ends lost 7 bases and 5 bases respectively, with 15 bases between them. The CDR3 consists of 14 residues. The CDR3 DNA reads TGTGCCAGTATGGTCAGTAGTCAAGAAAACATTCAGTACTTC. It codes for CASMVSSQENIQYF.

The chain uses TRBV18 and TRBJ2-5; TRBD1 matches 10 bases. The V gene's germline CDR1 is KGHSH and CDR2 LQKENI. V dropped 5 bases and J dropped 5; count of bases not matched to a gene: 8. This CDR3 is 15 amino acids long. CDR3: CASSADRGSRETQYF. CDR3 nucleotide sequence: TGTGCCAGCTCAGCGGACAGGGGGTCGCGGGAGACCCAGTACTTC. The entire variable domain, with the rest obtained from reference TRBV18 and TRBJ2-5, is as follows: NAGVMQNPRHLVRRRGQEARLRCSPMKGHSHVYWYRQLPEEGLKFMVYLQKENIIDESGMPKERFSAEFPKEGPSILRIQQVVRGDSAAYFCASSADRGSRETQYFGPGTRLLVL.

This clonotype has at least ten counts. CDR3 sequence reads: CASSSLTGELFF. In nucleotides, the CDR3 is TGTGCCAGCAGCTCTTTAACCGGGGAGCTGTTTTTT. The rearrangement joins TRBV7-3 to TRBJ2-2; D gene uncertain. V lost 4 bases to trimming and J lost 5 bases, with 5 bases between them. The CDR3 has 12 amino acids. The germline gives CDR1 SGHTA, CDR2 FQGTGA.

This clonotype was observed many times. In DNA, the CDR3 is TGCAGCTGCGTAGGCGGAATCTCTGAAGCTTTCTTT. It translates to CSCVGGISEAFF. The rearrangement links TRBV29-1 to TRBJ1-1; D is uncertain. CDR1 and CDR2 (germline): SQVTM, ANQGSEA. This CDR3 has 12 amino acids. Between the trimmed V and J ends, which lost 8 bases and 6 bases, there was a span of 16 bases.

This clonotype was seen a handful of times. This chain connects TRBV14 to TRBJ1-3, with 8 positions matching TRBD1. The CDR3 length is 17 residues. After removal of 3 bases from V and 1 base from J, the junction contained 8 bases not matched to a gene. In germline, CDR1 is SGHDN, CDR2 FVKESK. The CDR3 is CASSHLGQGMSGNTIYF. The CDR3, as DNA: TGTGCCAGCAGCCACCTTGGACAGGGCATGTCTGGAAACACCATATATTTT.

This clonotype was counted ten times or more. V is TRBV20-1 and J is TRBJ1-6; 7 bases align to TRBD1. The CDR3 contains 15 residues. In germline, CDR1 is DFQATT, CDR2 SNEGSKA (reference sequence). V lost 5 bases, J lost 6 bases, and 10 bases stayed unmatched. CDR3 protein: CSAATLQGRNSPLHF. For the CDR3, the DNA is TGCAGTGCTGCTACATTACAGGGGCGTAATTCACCCCTCCACTTT.

In this sample, this clonotype turned up many times. This chain joins TRBV6-1 and TRBJ1-2; possible D gene TRBD1, 5 bases. Germline V gene sequence: CDR1 MNHNS, CDR2 SASEGT. Between the trimmed V and J ends, which lost 7 bases and 4 bases, there was a span of 13 bases. This CDR3 spans 13 amino acids. CDR3 DNA sequence: TGTGCCAGCATCATGGGACGATCCTATGGCTACACCTTC. As protein: CASIMGRSYGYTF.

The V call is TRBV12-3 or TRBV12-4, the J call TRBJ2-1; 12 positions agree with TRBD2. This CDR3 region has 15 residues. Trimming removed 3 bases from V and 8 bases from J; junction bases left unmatched: 5. The CDR3 sequence is CASSFRTSGKDEQFF. The CDR3 DNA reads as TGTGCCAGCAGTTTCCGGACTAGCGGGAAGGATGAGCAGTTCTTC.

The gene calls are TRBV29-1 and TRBJ1-2, with TRBD1 matching 11 bases. Germline V gene sequence: CDR1 SQVTM, CDR2 ANQGSEA. V trimming: 6 bases; J trimming: 3 bases; junction bases outside the gene matches: 6. The CDR3 is 14 amino acids. The CDR3 nucleotides read TGCAGCGTCGCGGACAGGGGGCTTGACTATGGCTACACCTTC. This translates into CSVADRGLDYGYTF.

Remarks on this clonotype: A much larger clone differs by one base, so this may be a read error. This rearrangement joins TRBV18 to TRBJ2-5, with D perhaps assigned TRBD1 or TRBD2 (5 bases each). V lost 5 bases, J lost 5 bases, and 12 bases lay in between. CDR3 length: 13 residues. The germline CDR1 and CDR2 sequences are KGHSH and LQKENI. CDR3 bases: TGTGCCAGCTCATCCCTAGGGACGGAGACCCAGTACTTC. Its translation is CASSSLGTETQYF.

This clonotype was recorded a few times. The chain couples TRBV6-2 or TRBV6-3 to TRBJ2-3; 7 nucleotides align to TRBD1. The CDR3 runs to 13 residues. Germline values: CDR1 MNHEY, CDR2 SVGEGT. The ends lost 7 bases at V and 5 bases at J; junction bases unmatched: 6. The CDR3 protein is CASTEGAGDTQYF. CDR3 in DNA: TGTGCCAGCACAGAGGGGGCCGGAGATACGCAGTATTTT.

In this sample, this clonotype turned up many times. The J gene is TRBJ1-6, the V gene TRBV7-3; 7 bases map to TRBD1. This CDR3 has 15 amino acids. Germline assignment: CDR1 SGHTA and CDR2 FQGTGA. The J segment lost 5 bases and the V segment lost 3 bases, leaving 4 bases of the junction unmatched. CDR3: CASSLQGDDNSPLHF. CDR3 DNA sequence: TGTGCCAGCAGCTTGCAGGGGGACGATAATTCACCCCTCCACTTT. The whole variable domain, filled in from reference TRBV7-3 and TRBJ1-6, reads GAGVSQTPSNKVTEKGKYVELRCDPISGHTALYWYRQSLGQGPEFLIYFQGTGAADDSGLPNDRFFAVRPEGSVSTLKIQRTERGDSAVYLCASSLQGDDNSPLHFGNGTRLTVT.

On this clonotype: A much larger clonotype is one base distant, so this may be a read error. V gene TRBV29-1 combines with J gene TRBJ1-1, with D unclear. Trimming stripped 6 bases from V and 4 bases from J, with 15 bases between. CDR3 length: 13 amino acids. Per germline, CDR1 SQVTM and CDR2 ANQGSEA. CDR3 coding DNA: TGCAGCGTGGGCGTTTTGGTGGCCACTGAAGCTTTCTTT. It is translated as CSVGVLVATEAFF.

The V call is TRBV7-9, the J call TRBJ1-3; TRBD1 agrees at 7 bases. J gave up 5 bases and V 5 bases, and 6 bases lay outside the gene matches. Germline lookup yields CDR1 SEHNR and CDR2 FQNEAQ (reference sequence). The CDR3 sequence is 14 residues long. The CDR3 DNA sequence: TGTGCCAGCAGCCGGCCGGGACAGAGAAACACCATATATTTT. It codes for CASSRPGQRNTIYF.

This clonotype was seen ten or more times. The chain uses TRBV19 and TRBJ2-7; no clear D. CDR1 and CDR2 from the germline V gene are LNHDA and SQIVND (reference sequence). The CDR3 is made up of 13 amino acids. Trimming cost V 3 bases and J 7 bases, with 13 bases left between them. CDR3 in DNA: TGTGCCAGTAGTATGGTGTCCATGGGTGAGCAGTACTTC. Its translation: CASSMVSMGEQYF.

This clonotype turned up a few times. In DNA, the CDR3 is TGTGCCAGCAGCGTAACCGGGACAGCCTCCACAGATACGCAGTATTTT. Translation gives CASSVTGTASTDTQYF. V and J are TRBV9 and TRBJ2-3, with TRBD1 matching 7 bases. There are 16 residues in the CDR3. Germline V gene sequence: CDR1 SGDLS, CDR2 YYNGEE. Trimming at V came to 1 base and at J to 2 bases, leaving 7 bases not matched to a gene.

The V and J genes are TRBV20-1 and TRBJ1-2; tentative D call: TRBD1 (6 bases). Between the trimmed V and J ends, which lost 3 bases and 2 bases, there was a span of 19 bases. The CDR3 is 16 residues long. The germline V gene encodes CDR1 DFQATT and CDR2 SNEGSKA (reference sequence). CDR3: CSASSDRIGLNYGYTF. The CDR3 DNA is TGCAGTGCTAGTTCCGACAGGATCGGGTTGAACTATGGCTACACCTTC.

This clonotype was recorded many times. The chain employs TRBV10-2 and TRBJ1-5; no firm D call. This CDR3 has 12 residues. The germline V and J ends were trimmed by 4 bases and 11 bases, with 12 bases remaining between them. Germline CDR1 WSHSY, CDR2 SAAADI. CDR3 nucleotide sequence: TGCGCCAGCAGTGCGGGTCTAGACTCCCAGCATTTT. It translates to CASSAGLDSQHF.

This clonotype was detected many times. The chain employs TRBV14 and TRBJ1-5, with no clear D. The CDR3 totals 16 residues. The V and J ends lost 1 base and 0 bases respectively, with 10 bases between them. Germline CDR1 SGHDN, CDR2 FVKESK. The CDR3 nucleotides read TGTGCCAGCAGCCAAGGGGCAGAGAATAGCAATCAGCCCCAGCATTTT. This sequence encodes CASSQGAENSNQPQHF.

This clonotype was detected ten times or more. The rearrangement joins TRBV18 to TRBJ1-1, with D tentatively TRBD1 (6 bases). The V gene lost 3 bases and the J gene lost 0 bases, with 8 bases spanning the gap. Germline CDR1 KGHSH, CDR2 LQKENI. The CDR3 runs to 14 residues. The CDR3 spells CASSPDRLNTEAFF. CDR3 coding DNA: TGTGCCAGCTCACCCGACAGGCTGAACACTGAAGCTTTCTTT.

This clonotype was counted at least ten times. The rearrangement joins TRBV7-9 to TRBJ1-2; D unresolved. Germline CDR1 is SEHNR and CDR2 is FQNEAQ (reference sequence). The V gene lost 5 bases and the J gene lost 5 bases, with 9 bases spanning the gap. The CDR3 extends over 12 amino acids. This chain's CDR3 is CASSNTQYGYTF. CDR3 nucleotides: TGTGCCAGCAGCAATACACAGTATGGCTACACCTTC.

V gene TRBV7-3 combines with J gene TRBJ2-1, with D unresolved. The germline V gene has CDR1 SGHTA and CDR2 FQGTGA. This CDR3 is 14 amino acids long. The ends were cut back, 3 bases at V and 6 bases at J, with 12 bases in the middle. CDR3 in DNA: TGTGCCAGCAGCTTGGAAGCCGTCCCCAATGAGCAGTTCTTC. Amino acid sequence: CASSLEAVPNEQFF.

This clonotype was observed at least ten times. V gene TRBV3-1 combines with J gene TRBJ1-6; D remains unclear. The germline CDR1 and CDR2 sequences are LGHDT and YNNKEL (reference sequence). The CDR3 consists of 13 residues. V was clipped by 3 bases and J by 8 bases, with 8 bases between them. This chain's CDR3 is CASSQGAYSPLHF. The CDR3 region has the DNA TGTGCCAGCAGCCAGGGCGCTTATTCACCCCTCCACTTT.

This clonotype was seen repeatedly, ten times or more. The chain is built from TRBV7-9 and TRBJ2-1; TRBD1 matches at 10 bases. The length of the CDR3 is 14 residues. CDR1 and CDR2 (germline): SEHNR, FQNEAQ (reference sequence). Trimming took 2 bases from V and 6 from J; bases not matched to a gene: 1. CDR3 sequence: CASSLRDRGNEQFF. As DNA, the CDR3 is TGTGCCAGCAGCTTACGGGACAGGGGCAATGAGCAGTTCTTC. The full variable domain, its missing parts supplied by reference TRBV7-9 and TRBJ2-1, is DTGVSQNPRHKITKRGQNVTFRCDPISEHNRLYWYRQTLGQGPEFLTYFQNEAQLEKSRLLSDRFSAERPKGSFSTLEIQRTEQGDSAMYLCASSLRDRGNEQFFGPGTRLTVL.

This clonotype came up many times. V usage is TRBV6-6 and J usage is TRBJ2-3; 9 bases align to TRBD1. The CDR3 has 14 amino acids. V lost 6 bases and J lost 4; bases outside the gene matches: 5. Germline CDR1 and CDR2: MNHNY and SVGAGI (reference sequence). The CDR3 DNA is TGTGCCAGCAGCCCCGGGACAGGGTCAGATACGCAGTATTTT. The encoded protein is CASSPGTGSDTQYF.

The sample holds many counts of this clonotype. The V and J genes are TRBV11-2 and TRBJ2-7; 8 nucleotides line up with TRBD1. V was pared by 5 bases and J by 1 base, with 10 bases of the junction left unmatched. Germline CDR1 reads SGHAT; CDR2 reads FQNNGV. The length of the CDR3 is 16 residues. The CDR3 DNA reads TGTGCCAGCAGCGATCCCGGGACAGGCACATCCTACGAGCAGTACTTC. The encoded protein is CASSDPGTGTSYEQYF.